These T cell receptor beta chains were read from a single sample in a study of T cell responses to AZD1222 COVID-19 vaccine. TCRdb's copy holds only in-frame clones and misses some; the assay was immunoSEQ multiplex PCR. The sample holds 30,000 to 35,000 clones, roughly 92% seen once. Sequenced here: peripheral blood, sampled on day 0 of AZD1222 vaccination. All receptors come from an adult in good health. The CDR3 runs from the conserved cysteine through the conserved F or W. The D gene is left open where the match is weak. Where a row states a size, it is once, few, many or the class of an expanded clone; other rows omit it.

-,TRBJ1-1,-,TRBV3-1/TRBV3-2,CASSFGGGTEAFF,TGTGCCAGCAGTTTTGGTGGGGGGACTGAAGCTTTCTTT
-,TRBJ1-1,TRBD1,TRBV6-2/TRBV6-3,CASSYTPGTGWNTEAFF,TGTGCCAGCAGTTACACACCCGGGACAGGGTGGAACACTGAAGCTTTCTTT
-,TRBJ1-2,-,TRBV7-2,CASSKDTVLRSYGYTF,TGTGCCAGCAGCAAGGACACGGTACTGAGAAGCTATGGCTACACCTTC
-,TRBJ2-1,-,TRBV12-3/TRBV12-4,CASSWVRANEQFF,TGTGCCAGCAGTTGGGTCAGGGCAAATGAGCAGTTCTTC
-,TRBJ1-6,TRBD1,TRBV15,CATSRGQGSYNSPLHF,TGTGCCACCAGCAGGGGACAGGGATCCTATAATTCACCCCTCCACTTT
-,TRBJ2-5,TRBD2,TRBV20-1,CSVGGPGLVNF,TGCAGTGTCGGCGGACCGGGACTAGTTAACTTC
-,TRBJ1-3,TRBD1,TRBV19,CASSMSGTATGNTIYF,TGTGCCAGTAGTATGTCAGGGACAGCCACTGGAAACACCATATATTTT
-,TRBJ1-1,-,TRBV29-1,CSVGGGLNTEAFF,TGCAGCGTTGGTGGAGGGTTGAACACTGAAGCTTTCTTT
-,TRBJ2-2,-,TRBV5-1,CASSPGLLREAGELFF,TGCGCCAGCAGCCCCGGACTCTTAAGGGAGGCCGGGGAGCTGTTTTTT
once,TRBJ2-5,-,TRBV11-2,CASSPLGRRQETQYF,TGTGCCAGCAGCCCGCTGGGGCGGCGCCAAGAGACCCAGTACTTC
-,TRBJ1-2,-,TRBV5-6,CASTLEQVTDGYTF,TGTGCCAGCACCCTCGAGCAGGTTACGGATGGCTACACCTTC
-,TRBJ1-2,-,TRBV30,CAWRGGNYGYTF,TGTGCCTGGAGGGGAGGGAACTATGGCTACACCTTC
-,TRBJ1-2,-,TRBV6-2/TRBV6-3,CASSPGRSHTF,TGTGCCAGCAGCCCCGGGAGGAGCCACACCTTC
-,TRBJ1-3,-,TRBV25-1,CASSVGIRGPGNTIYF,TGTGCCAGCAGTGTAGGGATCCGGGGGCCTGGAAACACCATATATTTT
-,TRBJ2-3,-,TRBV6-5,CASTAGTFGADTQYF,-
-,TRBJ1-5,-,TRBV6-5,CASRQENLSNQPQHF,TGTGCCAGCAGACAGGAGAATCTTAGCAATCAGCCCCAGCATTTT
-,TRBJ1-2,TRBD1,TRBV6-5,CASSIPGQPYGYTF,TGTGCCAGCAGTATCCCGGGACAGCCCTATGGCTACACCTTC
-,TRBJ1-1,-,TRBV19,CASSSGGRLHTEAFF,TGTGCCAGTAGTAGCGGGGGCAGGCTTCACACTGAAGCTTTCTTT
-,TRBJ1-2,-,TRBV9,CASSGPGRRANYGYTF,TGTGCCAGCAGCGGACCGGGACGGCGAGCTAACTATGGCTACACCTTC
once,TRBJ2-5,-,TRBV9,CASSVGDQETQYF,TGTGCCAGCAGCGTGGGGGACCAAGAGACCCAGTACTTC
-,TRBJ1-3,-,TRBV6-6,CASSYSQQGPGNTIYF,TGTGCCAGCAGTTACTCGCAACAAGGGCCTGGAAACACCATATATTTT
-,TRBJ2-2,TRBD2,TRBV6-4,CASSVLAGDTGELFF,TGTGCCAGCAGTGTGCTAGCGGGGGACACCGGGGAGCTGTTTTTT
-,TRBJ1-1,-,TRBV3-1/TRBV3-2,CASSQVGANTEAFF,TGTGCCAGCAGCCAAGTAGGGGCGAACACTGAAGCTTTCTTT
once,TRBJ2-5,-,TRBV18,CASSPGETQYF,TGTGCCAGCTCACCAGGGGAGACCCAGTACTTC
-,TRBJ1-2,-,TRBV3-1/TRBV3-2,CASSQDRGGASGYTF,TGTGCCAGCAGCCAAGATCGAGGGGGGGCCTCTGGCTACACCTTC
-,TRBJ1-2,TRBD1,TRBV28,CASSPADRNYGYTF,TGTGCCAGCAGCCCGGCGGACAGGAACTATGGCTACACCTTC
-,TRBJ2-3,TRBD1,TRBV10-3,CAISPTGKITDTQYF,TGTGCCATCAGCCCGACAGGGAAAATAACAGATACGCAGTATTTT
-,TRBJ2-4,-,TRBV5-6,CASSLGEGLAKNIQYF,TGTGCCAGCAGCTTGGGCGAGGGCTTAGCCAAAAACATTCAGTACTTC
-,TRBJ1-4,-,TRBV11-3,CASTLAPGLGEKLFF,TGTGCCAGCACCTTAGCGCCAGGGCTGGGCGAAAAACTGTTTTTT